These 5 T cell receptor beta chains originate from one sample sequenced in a study of vaccination effects on CD4 cells after COVID-19. Profiled with immunoSEQ multiplex PCR; TCRdb holds only in-frame clones, not every one. The table shows 37,000 or so clones, with under 70% occurring only once. Expansion of antigen-specific CD4+ T cells with viral peptide pools was carried out by the ViraFEST assay before sequencing. Having been cultured for about ten days, the cells underwent CD4+ T cell isolation. None of the vaccinated had previously contracted SARS-CoV-2, and their nucleocapsid antibodies tested negative. Their antigen targets remain unknown. The material sequenced was CD4+ T cells from PBMCs cultured with HCoV-OC43 spike peptides, taken before COVID-19 vaccination. Subset: HCoV-OC43 spike overlapping peptide pool stimulation. These receptors originate from a human donor who received a COVID-19 vaccine.

J is TRBJ2-7 and V is TRBV30, with TRBD2 as a possible D gene (5 bases). This CDR3 has 14 residues. V shed 3 bases and J shed 10 bases, with 22 bases lying between them. Germline lookup yields CDR1 GTSNPN and CDR2 SVGIG (reference sequence). CDR3: CAWSPPAPTRGQYF. The CDR3, as DNA: TGTGCCTGGAGCCCCCCAGCTCCCACCCGGGGTCAGTACTTC.

Here the CDR3 reads CASSIRDGRASYEQYF. In DNA form, the CDR3 reads TGTGCCAGTAGTATAAGGGACGGGAGGGCCTCCTACGAGCAGTACTTC. The gene calls are TRBV19 and TRBJ2-7, with 8 bases lining up with TRBD2. This CDR3 region has 16 residues. Germline V CDR1 and CDR2: LNHDA, SQIVND (reference sequence). The ends lost 2 bases at V and 0 bases at J; junction bases unmatched: 6.

The V and J genes are TRBV5-1 and TRBJ1-5; 7 positions agree with TRBD1. Losses at the gene ends were 5 bases for V and 0 bases for J; bases not matched to a gene: 2. Germline CDR1 SGHRS, CDR2 YFSETQ. The CDR3 runs 14 residues. The CDR3 coding sequence is TGCGCCAGCAGTCAGGGGGATAGCAATCAGCCCCAGCATTTT. Its protein is CASSQGDSNQPQHF.

The sample holds a few counts of this clone. This chain links TRBV6-5 with TRBJ1-2, with TRBD1 as a possible D gene (5 bases). V was cut by 6 bases and J by 2 bases, with 16 bases left in between. Germline assignment: CDR1 MNHEY and CDR2 SVGAGI. This CDR3 spans 15 amino acids. CDR3 DNA sequence: TGTGCCAGCAGCTATAGACGGACACAAAACTATGGCTACACCTTC. This sequence encodes CASSYRRTQNYGYTF.

The V and J genes are TRBV23-1 and TRBJ1-3, with a weak D call TRBD1 (6 bases). TRBV23-1 has ORF status, its function being uncertain. The CDR3 sequence is 17 residues long. The V gene lost 5 bases and the J gene lost 4 bases, with 21 bases spanning the gap. The CDR3 DNA reads TGCGCCAGCAGTAAACAGGGTTTCAATTGCTTGGGAAACACCATATATTTT. Protein product: CASSKQGFNCLGNTIYF.